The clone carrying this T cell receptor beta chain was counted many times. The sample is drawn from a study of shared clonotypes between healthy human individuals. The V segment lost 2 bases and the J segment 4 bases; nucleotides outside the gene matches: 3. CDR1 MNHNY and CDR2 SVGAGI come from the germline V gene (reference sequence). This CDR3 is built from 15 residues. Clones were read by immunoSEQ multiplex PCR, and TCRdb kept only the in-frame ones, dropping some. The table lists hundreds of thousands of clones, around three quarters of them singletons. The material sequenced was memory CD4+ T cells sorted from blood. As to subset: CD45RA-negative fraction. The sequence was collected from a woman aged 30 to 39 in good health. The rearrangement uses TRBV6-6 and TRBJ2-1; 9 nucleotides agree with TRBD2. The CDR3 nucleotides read TGTGCCAGCAGTTACGGCGGGAGGGTATACAATGAGCAGTTCTTC. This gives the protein CASSYGGRVYNEQFF.